Listed below are T cell receptor beta chains from one sample, sequenced in a study of blood T cells in healthy people across ages. In TCRdb, the 5' RACE reads were re-called with MiXCR into one record per CDR3 protein. The sample shows more than 650,000 distinct CDR3 sequences, approximately 21% of them seen only once. Sequenced material: blood. Receptors originate from a man in his sixties or seventies in good health. The CDR3 runs from the conserved cysteine through the conserved F or W. A D gene is named only where the DNA matches it firmly. Clone size is shown for a subset of rows, as once, few, many or a class of expanded clone.

j_call | clone_size | v_call | cdr3_length | d_call | cdr3_aa | cdr3_nt
TRBJ2-4 | few | TRBV5-6 | 14 | - | CAGSLYEPRNIQYF | TGTGCCGGCAGCTTGTATGAGCCCAGGAACATTCAGTACTTC
TRBJ2-3 | - | TRBV20-1 | 14 | - | CSARYRRGTDTQYF | TGCAGTGCTAGATATCGCAGAGGGACAGATACGCAGTATTTT
TRBJ1-2 | - | TRBV7-2 | 16 | TRBD1 | CASSYQGQGVNYGYTF | TGTGCCAGCAGCTATCAGGGACAGGGGGTTAATTATGGCTACACCTTC
TRBJ2-1 | - | TRBV19 | 15 | - | CASSIMVGAGNEQFF | TGTGCCAGTAGTATTATGGTCGGGGCTGGGAATGAGCAGTTCTTC
TRBJ2-1 | - | TRBV7-6 | 17 | - | CASTKSGGVVSNNEQFF | TGTGCCAGCACCAAAAGTGGCGGGGTCGTCAGTAACAATGAGCAGTTCTTC
TRBJ2-3 | - | TRBV5-8 | 19 | TRBD1 | CASSLERGLRFTSTDTQYF | TGTGCCAGCAGCTTGGAAAGGGGGCTTCGGTTCACTAGCACAGATACGCAGTATTTT
TRBJ1-1 | few | TRBV7-9 | 13 | TRBD1 | CASSFGTGGEAFF | TGTGCCAGCAGCTTTGGGACAGGGGGGGAAGCTTTCTTT
TRBJ2-3 | - | TRBV29-1 | 11 | - | CSAEGPDTQYF | TGCAGCGCGGAGGGGCCAGATACGCAGTATTTT
TRBJ1-2 | few | TRBV2 | 17 | - | CASSELWSTGDLGGYTF | TGTGCCAGCAGTGAATTGTGGAGCACGGGGGATCTAGGTGGCTACACCTTC
TRBJ2-6 | many | TRBV20-1 | 16 | TRBD2 | CSAPTSGFSGANVLTF | TGCAGTGCGCCGACTAGCGGGTTCTCTGGGGCCAACGTCCTGACTTTC
TRBJ1-3 | - | TRBV29-1 | 13 | TRBD1 | CSVQTGGGSTIYF | TGCAGCGTTCAGACAGGGGGCGGAAGCACCATATATTTT
TRBJ1-1 | - | TRBV3-1 | 16 | TRBD1 | CASSQEGWGQRIEAFF | TGTGCCAGCAGCCAAGAGGGTTGGGGACAGAGGATTGAAGCTTTCTTT
TRBJ2-5 | few | TRBV12-3/TRBV12-4 | 10 | - | CASRPRTQYF | TGTGCCAGCAGACCTAGGACCCAGTACTTC
TRBJ1-3 | - | TRBV5-1 | 16 | - | CASSQGPFGSGNTIYF | TGCGCCAGCAGCCAAGGGCCTTTCGGCTCTGGAAACACCATATATTTT
TRBJ2-5 | - | TRBV3-1 | 15 | - | CASSPYRGGKETQYF | TGTGCCAGCAGCCCATACAGGGGGGGAAAAGAGACCCAGTACTTC
TRBJ2-3 | few | TRBV11-2 | 17 | TRBD2 | CASSTLVSGESTDTQYF | TGTGCCAGCAGCACGCTGGTCAGCGGGGAAAGCACAGATACGCAGTATTTT
TRBJ1-4 | - | TRBV12-3/TRBV12-4 | 14 | - | CASSFWGSNEKLFF | TGTGCCAGCAGTTTTTGGGGTAGCAATGAAAAACTGTTTTTT
TRBJ1-4 | - | TRBV5-1 | 13 | - | CASSSRRGEKLFF | TGCGCCAGCAGCAGTAGACGGGGGGAAAAACTGTTTTTT
TRBJ2-1 | many | TRBV29-1 | 10 | - | CSVEMGEQFF | TGCAGCGTTGAAATGGGTGAGCAGTTCTTC
TRBJ1-1 | few | TRBV27 | 14 | - | CASNPAGLVPEAFF | TGTGCCAGCAACCCAGCGGGGCTGGTACCCGAAGCTTTCTTT
TRBJ1-5 | few | TRBV12-3/TRBV12-4 | 16 | - | CASSFDHRRSNQPQHF | TGTGCCAGCAGTTTTGATCACAGGCGCAGCAATCAGCCCCAGCATTTT
TRBJ1-4 | few | TRBV10-3 | 14 | - | CAISELSDTLPLFF | TGTGCCATCAGTGAGCTCTCGGACACTCTCCCCCTGTTTTTT
TRBJ2-1 | few | TRBV7-2 | 16 | - | CASSLASLRSYNEQFF | TGTGCCAGCAGCTTAGCGAGTTTGCGGAGCTACAATGAGCAGTTCTTC
TRBJ1-4 | - | TRBV15 | 16 | TRBD1 | CATSRGFGTAYEKLFF | TGTGCCACCAGCAGAGGGTTCGGGACAGCTTACGAAAAACTGTTTTTT
TRBJ2-1 | - | TRBV7-2 | 17 | - | CASSLKRVTSLGDEQFF | TGTGCCAGCAGCTTGAAAAGGGTAACCTCTTTAGGCGATGAGCAGTTCTTC
TRBJ2-1 | few | TRBV29-1 | 16 | - | CSVGRPGQSSYNEQFF | TGCAGCGTTGGGAGGCCTGGACAGAGCTCCTACAATGAGCAGTTCTTC
TRBJ2-1 | few | TRBV9 | 19 | TRBD2 | CASSVSGGGSGIFHNEQFF | TGTGCCAGCAGCGTATCCGGAGGGGGTAGCGGGATTTTTCACAATGAGCAGTTCTTC
TRBJ2-3 | few | TRBV20-1 | 16 | TRBD2 | CSARVAGGLFTDTQYF | TGCAGTGCTAGAGTAGCGGGGGGCCTATTCACAGATACGCAGTATTTT
TRBJ2-5 | - | TRBV29-1 | 13 | - | CSVVIGAGETQYF | TGCAGCGTTGTTATTGGGGCGGGGGAGACCCAGTACTTC
TRBJ2-7 | - | TRBV27 | 14 | - | CASSFKGQPYEQYF | TGTGCCAGCAGTTTTAAGGGACAACCCTACGAGCAGTACTTC
TRBJ1-5 | - | TRBV5-1 | 16 | TRBD1 | CASSTGTGNSNQPQHF | TGCGCCAGCAGCACCGGGACAGGGAATAGCAATCAGCCCCAGCATTTT
TRBJ2-1 | few | TRBV5-1 | 16 | TRBD2 | CASSLVPGLALNEQFF | TGCGCCAGCAGCTTGGTTCCGGGACTAGCTCTCAATGAGCAGTTCTTC
TRBJ2-3 | few | TRBV7-9 | 14 | TRBD2 | CASSFGLAGDPQYF | TGTGCCAGCAGCTTCGGACTAGCGGGGGATCCGCAGTATTTT
TRBJ2-2 | few | TRBV24-1 | 13 | - | CATSGRNTGELFF | TGTGCCACCAGTGGGCGGAACACCGGGGAGCTGTTTTTT
TRBJ2-1 | - | TRBV29-1 | 13 | TRBD1 | CSLTVTGGNAQFF | TGCAGCCTGACGGTTACAGGGGGCAATGCGCAGTTCTTC
TRBJ2-5 | few | TRBV29-1 | 12 | TRBD1 | CSGGQPQETQYF | TGCAGCGGGGGACAGCCCCAAGAGACCCAGTACTTC
TRBJ2-7 | - | TRBV6-5 | 15 | TRBD1 | CASSSAATGTYEQYF | TGTGCCAGCAGTTCCGCCGCGACAGGGACCTACGAGCAGTACTTC
TRBJ2-7 | - | TRBV11-2 | 15 | TRBD2 | CASSSTSGGNYEQYF | TGTGCCAGCAGCTCGACTAGCGGGGGAAACTACGAGCAGTACTTC
TRBJ2-4 | - | TRBV6-1 | 15 | TRBD1 | CASSEAGQGLYIQYF | TGTGCCAGCAGTGAAGCGGGACAGGGTTTATACATTCAGTACTTC
TRBJ2-7 | - | TRBV4-1 | 15 | - | CASSQEGRLNYEQYF | TGCGCCAGCAGCCAAGAGGGCAGACTAAATTACGAGCAGTACTTC
TRBJ2-7 | - | TRBV18 | 14 | TRBD1 | CASSPGQTGYEQYF | TGTGCCAGCTCACCGGGACAGACGGGCTACGAGCAGTACTTC
TRBJ1-1 | - | TRBV20-1 | 11 | TRBD1 | CVTDRATEAFF | TGCGTTACTGACAGGGCCACTGAAGCTTTCTTT